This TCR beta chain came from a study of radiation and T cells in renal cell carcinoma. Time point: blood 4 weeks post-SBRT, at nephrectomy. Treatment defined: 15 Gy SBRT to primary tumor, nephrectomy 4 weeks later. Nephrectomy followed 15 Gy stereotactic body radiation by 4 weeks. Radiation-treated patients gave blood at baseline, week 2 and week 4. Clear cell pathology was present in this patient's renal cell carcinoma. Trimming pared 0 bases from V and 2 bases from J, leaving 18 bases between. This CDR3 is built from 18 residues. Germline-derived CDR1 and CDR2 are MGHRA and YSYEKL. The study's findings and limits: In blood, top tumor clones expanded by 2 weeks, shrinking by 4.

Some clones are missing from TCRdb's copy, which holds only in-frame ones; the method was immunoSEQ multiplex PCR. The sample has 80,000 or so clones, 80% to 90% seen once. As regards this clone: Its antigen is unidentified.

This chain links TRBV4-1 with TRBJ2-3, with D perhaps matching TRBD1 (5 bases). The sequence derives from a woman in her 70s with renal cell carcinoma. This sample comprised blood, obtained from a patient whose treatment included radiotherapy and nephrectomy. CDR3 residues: CASSQDPWGSTVTDTQYF. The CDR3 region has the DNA TGCGCCAGCAGCCAAGATCCTTGGGGCAGCACGGTCACAGATACGCAGTATTTT.